This TCR beta chain was retrieved from a study of shared clonotypes between healthy human individuals. At the level of the study: Plates per donor: three CD4 naive, three CD4 memory, two CD8 naive, one CD8 memory.

The CDR3 has 13 residues. Per germline, CDR1 SQVTM and CDR2 ANQGSEA. Trimming took off 7 bases at V and 7 bases at J, with 16 bases between the two ends. Profiled with immunoSEQ multiplex PCR; TCRdb holds only in-frame clones, not every one. The data hold 1,500,000 or so clones, with around 95% observed a single time. V is TRBV29-1 and J is TRBJ1-4; possibly TRBD1 for D (6 bases). The TCR was taken from a man in his thirties or forties in good health. Sample: naive CD4+ T cells sorted from blood. Subset specified: CD45RA+ positively selected. This CDR3 is CSGGGGGGEKLFF. In nucleotides, the CDR3 is TGCAGCGGCGGAGGGGGAGGTGGTGAAAAACTGTTTTTT.